Following are 21 T cell receptor beta chains from one sample sequenced in a study of T-cell memory formation after mild COVID-19. TCRdb fed the 5' RACE reads into MiXCR, producing one record per CDR3 protein. Of tens of thousands of distinct CDR3 sequences listed, around 6.8% are singletons. The specimen was PBMCs or a T cell subset sorted from them (not recorded which). These receptors all stem from an adult woman who had mild COVID-19 (a few samples of this study predate the infection). Cell type and time point are not known.

The chain links TRBV6-1 to TRBJ2-7; 10 nucleotides agree with TRBD1. The CDR3 is 13 amino acids. V lost 7 bases and J lost 3; bases outside the gene matches: 3. Germline CDR1 reads MNHNS; CDR2 reads SASEGT. CDR3 in amino acids: CASTGTGVYEQYF. For the CDR3, the DNA is TGTGCCAGCACCGGGACAGGGGTCTACGAGCAGTACTTC.

This clonotype has ten or more counts. The genes are TRBV6-2 or TRBV6-3 and TRBJ2-5; D may correspond to TRBD1 or TRBD2 (6 bases each). From germline, CDR1 is MNHEY and CDR2 SVGEGT. The length of the CDR3 is 13 residues. Trimming shortened V by 2 bases and J by 5 bases, and 9 bases separated the two germline ends. For the CDR3, the DNA is TGTGCCAGCAGTTACGGGGGGCGCGAGACCCAGTACTTC. It codes for CASSYGGRETQYF.

This clonotype was picked up many times. The chain has TRBV7-2 and TRBJ2-3; 10 nucleotides line up with TRBD2. J was trimmed by 0 bases and V by 5 bases; bases with no gene match: 11. Germline CDR1 reads SGHTA; CDR2 reads FQGNSA. The CDR3 runs 18 residues. The CDR3 sequence: CASSLAASGGLSTDTQYF. CDR3 sequence (DNA): TGTGCCAGCAGCCTGGCGGCTAGCGGGGGACTCAGCACAGATACGCAGTATTTT.

This clonotype was seen many times. CDR3 protein: CASSLGERNQPQHF. The CDR3 DNA reads as TGTGCCAGCAGTTTGGGGGAGAGAAATCAGCCCCAGCATTTT. The V call is TRBV12-3 or TRBV12-4, the J call TRBJ1-5; possibly TRBD1 for D (5 bases). The CDR3 sequence is 14 residues long. V was pared by 3 bases and J by 4 bases, with 10 bases between.

This clonotype was found many times. V gene TRBV6-6 combines with J gene TRBJ2-7, with D perhaps matching TRBD1 or TRBD2 (6 bases each). V gave up 2 bases and J gave up 4 bases, with 21 bases separating them. The CDR3 has 17 amino acids. Germline values: CDR1 MNHNY, CDR2 SVGAGI (reference sequence). The CDR3 bases are TGTGCCAGCAGTTACCTCCCGGGGGCTATCTCTAGATACGAGCAGTACTTC. The encoded protein is CASSYLPGAISRYEQYF.

This clonotype was picked up many times. The DNA for the CDR3 is TGTGCCAGCTCGCGTCGGACTAGCGGGGAGACCTACGAGCAGTACTTC. As protein: CASSRRTSGETYEQYF. The chain is built from TRBV18 and TRBJ2-7, with 12 bases matching TRBD2. V was clipped by 6 bases and J by 2 bases; unmatched bases: 8. The CDR3 has 16 residues. CDR1 is KGHSH and CDR2 is LQKENI in the germline V gene.

This clonotype showed up many times. V gene TRBV12-3 or TRBV12-4 combines with J gene TRBJ2-7; TRBD1 or TRBD2 may be the D gene (5 bases each). The CDR3 is 13 residues long. V lost 3 bases to trimming and J lost 3 bases, with 9 bases between them. CDR3 amino acids: CASSFGGNYEQYF. CDR3 sequence (DNA): TGTGCCAGCAGTTTTGGGGGAAACTACGAGCAGTACTTC.

By sample fraction, this clonotype is medium-sized. The V call is TRBV7-9, the J call TRBJ2-5; D may correspond to TRBD1 or TRBD2 (6 bases each). With 6 bases removed from V and 5 bases from J, the gap between germline ends came to 13 bases. Germline V gene data show CDR1 as SEHNR and CDR2 as FQNEAQ (reference sequence). This CDR3 has 13 amino acids. The chain's CDR3 is CASRNREEETQYF. CDR3 DNA: TGTGCCAGCAGGAACAGGGAGGAGGAGACCCAGTACTTC.

This clonotype has ten or more counts. The chain is built from TRBV7-9 and TRBJ2-2; either TRBD1 or TRBD2 may supply D (5 bases each). Trimming took 5 bases from V and 4 from J, leaving 23 bases between them. Germline V lookup: CDR1 SEHNR, CDR2 FQNEAQ (reference sequence). This CDR3 contains 18 residues. The CDR3 loop is CASSRNFRDGGSTGELFF. As DNA, the CDR3 is TGTGCCAGCAGCCGGAACTTCCGGGACGGAGGAAGCACCGGGGAGCTGTTTTTT.

In its sample, this clonotype was seen many times. The chain carries TRBV5-8 and TRBJ2-1; TRBD1 aligns across 7 bases. The CDR3 contains 15 residues. V lost 2 bases, J lost 3 bases, and 5 bases stayed unmatched. In germline, CDR1 is SGHTS, CDR2 YDEGEE. The DNA for the CDR3 is TGTGCCAGCAGCTTCAGGGGACAGAACTACAATGAGCAGTTCTTC. It specifies CASSFRGQNYNEQFF.

There are many counts of this clonotype. The J gene is TRBJ1-2, the V gene TRBV11-2; no definite D call. Germline V gene lookup returns CDR1 SGHAT and CDR2 FQNNGV. This CDR3 region has 16 residues. V lost 0 bases, J lost 4 bases, and 15 bases lay in between. CDR3 loop: CASSLDGGLGSYGYTF. The CDR3 region has the DNA TGTGCCAGCAGCTTAGACGGAGGGCTCGGGTCCTATGGCTACACCTTC.

This clonotype has at least ten counts. A single base separates this from a much larger clone, so it may be a read error. J is TRBJ2-7 and V is TRBV11-2; 8 bases fit TRBD1. The CDR3 is 13 amino acids. Germline V gene lookup returns CDR1 SGHAT and CDR2 FQNNGV. Losses at the gene ends were 3 bases for V and 3 bases for J; bases not matched to a gene: 1. The CDR3 DNA reads as TGTGCCAGCAGCTTTGGACAGGGCTACGAGCAGTACTTC. Its protein is CASSFGQGYEQYF.

This clonotype has at least ten counts. This rearrangement joins TRBV19 to TRBJ1-5, with TRBD1 identical over 12 bases. V was clipped by 1 base and J by 0 bases; unmatched bases: 10. The CDR3 is made up of 20 amino acids. CDR1 LNHDA and CDR2 SQIVND come from the germline V gene (reference sequence). CDR3 sequence: CASSIVGIGTGGTSNQPQHF. DNA for the CDR3: TGTGCCAGTAGTATAGTCGGAATCGGGACAGGGGGCACTAGCAATCAGCCCCAGCATTTT.

This clonotype was counted ten times or more. The V call is TRBV6-2 or TRBV6-3, the J call TRBJ1-1, with a weak D call TRBD1 (6 bases). Germline V lookup: CDR1 MNHEY, CDR2 SVGEGT. The CDR3 loop spans 13 amino acids. The V end was cut by 4 bases, the J end by 1 base, with 7 bases between. The CDR3 region is CASSLGGNTEAFF. The CDR3 coding sequence is TGTGCCAGCAGTTTAGGGGGGAACACTGAAGCTTTCTTT.

This clonotype appeared many times. The chain recombines TRBV20-1 with TRBJ2-5; a possible D gene is TRBD1 (7 bases). Trimming removed 0 bases at V and 9 bases at J, with 20 bases between. Germline CDR1 and CDR2: DFQATT and SNEGSKA (reference sequence). This CDR3 region has 15 residues. The CDR3, as DNA: TGCAGTGCTAGAGATCCCCAGACAGGGTCGGGGGCCCAGTACTTC. It codes for CSARDPQTGSGAQYF.

This clonotype was recorded at least ten times. The rearrangement joins TRBV7-3 to TRBJ1-2; TRBD1 is a possible D gene (5 bases). CDR1 is SGHTA and CDR2 is FQGTGA in the germline V gene. V was pared by 2 bases and J by 6 bases, with 13 bases between. The CDR3 is made up of 14 amino acids. The CDR3 region has the DNA TGTGCCAGCAGCTTAGCGGCAGGGCCGGATGGCTACACCTTC. Amino acids: CASSLAAGPDGYTF.

At least ten counts were recorded for this clonotype. This sequence joins TRBV29-1 and TRBJ1-3, with 7 bases aligning to TRBD1. This CDR3 contains 15 residues. Germline values: CDR1 SQVTM, CDR2 ANQGSEA. The V gene end was trimmed by 0 bases and the J gene end by 2 bases; junction bases not matched to a gene: 4. CDR3 in amino acids: CSVEDRDRTGNTIYF. In DNA, the CDR3 is TGCAGCGTTGAAGATCGGGACAGAACTGGAAACACCATATATTTT. Together with reference TRBV29-1 and TRBJ1-3, the CDR3 gives the full variable domain: SAVISQKPSRDICQRGTSLTIQCQVDSQVTMMFWYRQQPGQSLTLIATANQGSEATYESGFVIDKFPISRPNLTFSTLTVSNMSPEDSSIYLCSVEDRDRTGNTIYFGEGSWLTVV.

This clonotype has ten or more counts. J is TRBJ2-3 and V is TRBV7-3; D not resolved. The germline V gene encodes CDR1 SGHTA and CDR2 FQGTGA. There are 13 residues in the CDR3. V dropped 4 bases and J dropped 5 bases, with 10 bases sitting between them. CDR3 DNA: TGTGCCAGCAGCTACGTTGTTGAAGATACGCAGTATTTT. Translating gives CASSYVVEDTQYF.

This clonotype was detected many times. V usage is TRBV15 and J usage is TRBJ2-3, with D unresolved. The CDR3 length is 14 residues. Germline V gene lookup returns CDR1 LNHNV and CDR2 YYDKDF (reference sequence). Trimming shortened V by 0 bases and J by 6 bases, and 10 bases separated the two germline ends. The CDR3 DNA reads TGTGCCACCAGCAGAGACGCGGTTTCCGATACGCAGTATTTT. Translation gives CATSRDAVSDTQYF.

This clonotype occurred many times. This chain links TRBV7-2 with TRBJ2-1; TRBD1 matches 9 bases. Germline CDR1 SGHTA, CDR2 FQGNSA. The V segment lost 3 bases and the J segment 7 bases; nucleotides outside the gene matches: 7. CDR3 length: 15 residues. This chain's CDR3 is CASSFPGQGRNEQFF. CDR3 DNA: TGTGCCAGCAGCTTCCCGGGACAGGGTAGGAATGAGCAGTTCTTC. Drawing the rest from reference TRBV7-2 and TRBJ2-1, the complete variable domain is GAGVSQSPSNKVTEKGKDVELRCDPISGHTALYWYRQSLGQGLEFLIYFQGNSAPDKSGLPSDRFSAERTGGSVSTLTIQRTQQEDSAVYLCASSFPGQGRNEQFFGPGTRLTVL.

This clonotype was counted ten times or more. This chain links TRBV5-1 with TRBJ2-5; D not resolved. Between the trimmed V and J ends, which lost 0 bases and 5 bases, there was a span of 11 bases. CDR1 is SGHRS, CDR2 YFSETQ, per germline. The CDR3 spans 14 residues. For the CDR3, the DNA is TGCGCCAGCAGCTTGGTGGGCGGCGAGGAGACCCAGTACTTC. This sequence encodes CASSLVGGEETQYF.